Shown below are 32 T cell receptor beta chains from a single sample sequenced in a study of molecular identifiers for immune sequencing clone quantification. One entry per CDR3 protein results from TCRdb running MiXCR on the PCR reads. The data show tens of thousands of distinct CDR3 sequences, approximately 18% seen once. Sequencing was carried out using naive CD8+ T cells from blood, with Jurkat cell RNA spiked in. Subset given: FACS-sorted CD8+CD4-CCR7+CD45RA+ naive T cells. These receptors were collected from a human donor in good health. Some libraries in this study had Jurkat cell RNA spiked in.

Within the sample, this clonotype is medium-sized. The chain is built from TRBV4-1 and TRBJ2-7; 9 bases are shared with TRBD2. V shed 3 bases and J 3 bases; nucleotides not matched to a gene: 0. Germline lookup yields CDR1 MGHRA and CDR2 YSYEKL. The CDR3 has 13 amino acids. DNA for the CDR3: TGCGCCAGCAGCCATAGCGGGAGCTACGAGCAGTACTTC. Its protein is CASSHSGSYEQYF.

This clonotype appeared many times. The CDR3 is CASAGGAWDEKLFF. The CDR3 nucleotides are TGTGCTAGTGCCGGAGGGGCCTGGGATGAAAAACTGTTTTTT. The chain couples TRBV12-5 to TRBJ1-4; maybe TRBD1 (5 bases). V lost 7 bases, J lost 6 bases, and 15 bases lay in between. CDR1 is LGHNT, CDR2 FRNRAP, per germline. The CDR3 sequence is 14 residues long.

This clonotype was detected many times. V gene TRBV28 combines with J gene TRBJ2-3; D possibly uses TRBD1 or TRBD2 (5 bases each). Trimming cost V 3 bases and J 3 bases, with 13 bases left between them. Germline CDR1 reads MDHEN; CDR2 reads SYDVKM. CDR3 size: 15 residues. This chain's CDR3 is CASSFRRDGTDTQYF. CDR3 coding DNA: TGTGCCAGCAGTTTCCGACGGGACGGAACAGATACGCAGTATTTT.

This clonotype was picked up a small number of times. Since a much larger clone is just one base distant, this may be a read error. As DNA, the CDR3 is TGCGCCAGCAGCCGAGAGGGAACTGGTCCTGAGCAGTTCTTC. It is translated as CASSREGTGPEQFF. The V call is TRBV4-1, the J call TRBJ2-1; a possible D gene is TRBD2 (5 bases). Germline lookup yields CDR1 MGHRA and CDR2 YSYEKL. Deletions cut 4 bases from V and 9 bases from J, with 16 bases between. CDR3 length: 14 amino acids.

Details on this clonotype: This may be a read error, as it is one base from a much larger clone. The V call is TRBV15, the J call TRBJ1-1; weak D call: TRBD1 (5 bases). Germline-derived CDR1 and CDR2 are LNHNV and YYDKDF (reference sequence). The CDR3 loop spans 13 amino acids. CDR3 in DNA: TGTACCACCAGCAGGGCCTGGAACACTGAAGCTTTCTTT. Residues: CTTSRAWNTEAFF.

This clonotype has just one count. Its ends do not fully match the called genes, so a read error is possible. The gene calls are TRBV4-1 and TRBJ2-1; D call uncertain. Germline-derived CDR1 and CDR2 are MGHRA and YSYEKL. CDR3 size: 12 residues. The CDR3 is CASSHGYNGQFF. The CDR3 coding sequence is TGCGCCAGCAGCCACGGCTACAATGGGCAGTTCTTC.

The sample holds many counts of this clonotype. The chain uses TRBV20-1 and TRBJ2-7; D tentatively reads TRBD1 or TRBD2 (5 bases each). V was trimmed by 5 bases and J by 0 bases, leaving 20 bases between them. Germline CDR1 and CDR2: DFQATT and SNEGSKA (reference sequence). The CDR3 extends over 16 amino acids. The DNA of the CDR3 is TGCAGTGCTCGTATTTTCGGGCAGGGACCCTCCTACGAGCAGTACTTC. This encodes CSARIFGQGPSYEQYF.

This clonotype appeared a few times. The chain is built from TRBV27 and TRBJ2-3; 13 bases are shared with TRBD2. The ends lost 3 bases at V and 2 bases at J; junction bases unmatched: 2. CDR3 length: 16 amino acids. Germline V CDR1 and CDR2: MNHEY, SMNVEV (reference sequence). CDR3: CASSLGLAGLTDTQYF. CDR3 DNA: TGTGCCAGCAGTTTGGGACTAGCGGGACTCACAGATACGCAGTATTTT.

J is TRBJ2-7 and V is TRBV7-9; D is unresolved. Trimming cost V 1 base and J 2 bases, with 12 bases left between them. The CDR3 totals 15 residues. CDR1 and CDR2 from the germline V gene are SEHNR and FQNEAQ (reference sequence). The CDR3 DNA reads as TGTGCCAGCAGCTTAGAGCAAGCCGTAACCTACGAGCAGTACTTC. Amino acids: CASSLEQAVTYEQYF.

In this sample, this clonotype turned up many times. The CDR3 region is CASTPSPRNEQFF. CDR3 coding DNA: TGTGCCAGTACCCCGTCCCCGAGGAATGAGCAGTTCTTC. The chain couples TRBV19 to TRBJ2-1; D remains ambiguous. Looked up from germline, CDR1 is LNHDA and CDR2 is SQIVND (reference sequence). V lost 7 bases to trimming and J lost 7 bases, with 14 bases between them. The CDR3 sequence is 13 residues long.

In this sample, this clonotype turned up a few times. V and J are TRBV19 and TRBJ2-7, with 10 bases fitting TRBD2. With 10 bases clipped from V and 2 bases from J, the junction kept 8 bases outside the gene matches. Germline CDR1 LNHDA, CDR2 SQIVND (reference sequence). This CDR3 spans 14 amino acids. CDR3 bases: TGTGCCACTACGGGACTAGCGCAACCCTACGAGCAGTACTTC. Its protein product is CATTGLAQPYEQYF. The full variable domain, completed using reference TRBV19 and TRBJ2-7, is DGGITQSPKYLFRKEGQNVTLSCEQNLNHDAMYWYRQDPGQGLRLIYYSQIVNDFQKGDIAEGYSVSREKKESFPLTVTSAQKNPTAFYLCATTGLAQPYEQYFGPGTRLTVT.

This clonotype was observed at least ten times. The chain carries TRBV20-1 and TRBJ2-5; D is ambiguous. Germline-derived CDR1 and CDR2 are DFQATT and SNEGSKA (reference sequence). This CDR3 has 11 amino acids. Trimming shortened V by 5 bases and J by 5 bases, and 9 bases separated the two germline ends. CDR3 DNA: TGCAGTGCTGATCCCCCGGAGACCCAGTACTTC. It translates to CSADPPETQYF.

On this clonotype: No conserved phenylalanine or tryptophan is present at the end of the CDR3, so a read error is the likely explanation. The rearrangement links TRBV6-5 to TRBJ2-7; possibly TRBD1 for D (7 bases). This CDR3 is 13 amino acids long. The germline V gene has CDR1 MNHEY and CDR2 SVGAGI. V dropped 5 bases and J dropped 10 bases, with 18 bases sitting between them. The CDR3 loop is CASSTGQAREQYL. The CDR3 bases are TGTGCCAGCAGTACAGGACAGGCGCGGGAACAGTACCTC.

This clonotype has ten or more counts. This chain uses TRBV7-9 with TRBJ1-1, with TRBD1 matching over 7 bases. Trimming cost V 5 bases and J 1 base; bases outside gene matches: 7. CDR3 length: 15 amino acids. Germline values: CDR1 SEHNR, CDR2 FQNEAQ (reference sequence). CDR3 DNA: TGTGCCAGCAGCGGCAGACAGGGAACGAACACTGAAGCTTTCTTT. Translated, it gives CASSGRQGTNTEAFF.

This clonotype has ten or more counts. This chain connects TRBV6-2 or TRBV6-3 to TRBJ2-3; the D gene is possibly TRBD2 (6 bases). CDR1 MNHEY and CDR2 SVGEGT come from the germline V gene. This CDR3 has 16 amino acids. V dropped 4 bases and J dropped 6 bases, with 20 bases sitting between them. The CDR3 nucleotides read TGTGCCAGCAGTTTTAACCCTCGTAGCGGAGGTGATACGCAGTATTTT. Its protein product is CASSFNPRSGGDTQYF.

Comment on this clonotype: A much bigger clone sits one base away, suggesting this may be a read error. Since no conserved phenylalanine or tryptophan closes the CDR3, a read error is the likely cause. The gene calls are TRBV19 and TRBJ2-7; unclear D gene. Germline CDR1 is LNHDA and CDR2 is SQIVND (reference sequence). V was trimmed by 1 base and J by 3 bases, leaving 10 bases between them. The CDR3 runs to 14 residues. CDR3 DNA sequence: TGTGCCAGTAGTATAGGACATCGGAACTACGAGCAGTACCTC. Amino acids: CASSIGHRNYEQYL.

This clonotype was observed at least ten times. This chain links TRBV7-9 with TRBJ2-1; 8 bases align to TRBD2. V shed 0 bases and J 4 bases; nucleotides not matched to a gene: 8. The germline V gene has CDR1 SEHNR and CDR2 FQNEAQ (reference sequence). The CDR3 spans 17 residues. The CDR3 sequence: CASSLAVLTSGYNEQFF. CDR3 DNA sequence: TGTGCCAGCAGCTTAGCGGTTCTAACTAGCGGTTACAATGAGCAGTTCTTC.

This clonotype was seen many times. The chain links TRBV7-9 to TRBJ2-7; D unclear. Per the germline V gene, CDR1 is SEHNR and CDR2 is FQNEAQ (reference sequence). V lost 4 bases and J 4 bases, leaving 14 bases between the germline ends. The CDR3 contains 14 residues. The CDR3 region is CASSSADMPYEQYF. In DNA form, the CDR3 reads TGTGCCAGCAGCTCGGCAGACATGCCGTACGAGCAGTACTTC.

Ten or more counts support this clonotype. This CDR3 reads CASSLSGTGWEGYTF. The DNA of the CDR3 is TGTGCCAGCAGTTTATCTGGGACAGGCTGGGAGGGCTACACCTTC. This rearrangement joins TRBV27 to TRBJ1-2, with 8 positions matching TRBD1. The CDR3 sequence is 15 residues long. The germline CDR1 and CDR2 sequences are MNHEY and SMNVEV (reference sequence). J lost 8 bases, V lost 0 bases, and 8 bases had no gene match.

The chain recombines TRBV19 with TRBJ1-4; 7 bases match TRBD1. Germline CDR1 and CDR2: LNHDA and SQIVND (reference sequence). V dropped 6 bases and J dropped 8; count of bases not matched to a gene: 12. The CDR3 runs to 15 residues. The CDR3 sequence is CASSSWGTDPEKLFF. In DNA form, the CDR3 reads TGTGCCAGTAGCTCATGGGGGACAGATCCGGAAAAACTGTTTTTT.

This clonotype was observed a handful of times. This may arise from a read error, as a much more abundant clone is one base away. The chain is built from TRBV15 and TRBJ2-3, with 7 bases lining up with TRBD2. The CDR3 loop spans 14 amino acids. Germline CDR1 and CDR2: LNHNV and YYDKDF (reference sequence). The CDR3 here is CATCRDGGADTQYF. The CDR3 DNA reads TGTGCCACCTGCAGAGATGGGGGGGCAGATACGCAGTATTTT. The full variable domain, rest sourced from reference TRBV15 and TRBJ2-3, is DAMVIQNPRYQVTQFGKPVTLSCSQTLNHNVMYWYQQKSSQAPKLLFHYYDKDFNNEADTPDNFQSRRPNTSFCFLDIRSPGLGDTAMYLCATCRDGGADTQYFGPGTRLTVL.

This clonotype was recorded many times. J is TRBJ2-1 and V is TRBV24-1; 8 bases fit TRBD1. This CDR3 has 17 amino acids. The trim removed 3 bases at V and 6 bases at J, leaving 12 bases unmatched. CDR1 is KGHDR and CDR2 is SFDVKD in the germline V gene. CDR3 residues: CATSDRLDRGRGNEQFF. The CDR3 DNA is TGTGCCACCAGTGATCGGCTCGACAGGGGTAGGGGCAATGAGCAGTTCTTC.

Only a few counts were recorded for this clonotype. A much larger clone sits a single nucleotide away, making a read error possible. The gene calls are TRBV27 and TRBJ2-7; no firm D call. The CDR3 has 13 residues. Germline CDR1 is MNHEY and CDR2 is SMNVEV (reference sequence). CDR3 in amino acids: CAGSEGPSYEQYF. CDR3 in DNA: TGTGCCGGCAGTGAAGGACCCTCCTACGAGCAGTACTTC.

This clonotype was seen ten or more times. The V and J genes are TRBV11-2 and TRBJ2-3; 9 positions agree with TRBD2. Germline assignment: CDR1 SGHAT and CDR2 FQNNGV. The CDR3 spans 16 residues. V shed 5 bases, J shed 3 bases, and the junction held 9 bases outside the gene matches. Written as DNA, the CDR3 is TGTGCCAGCAGCCCGCGGGCTAGCGGGACTACAGATACGCAGTATTTT. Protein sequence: CASSPRASGTTDTQYF.

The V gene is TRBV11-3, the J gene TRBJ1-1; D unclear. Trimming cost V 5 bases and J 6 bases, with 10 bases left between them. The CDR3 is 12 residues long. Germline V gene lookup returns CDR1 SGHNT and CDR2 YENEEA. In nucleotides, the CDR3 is TGTGCCAGCAGCAACCGACGGGCTGAAGCTTTCTTT. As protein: CASSNRRAEAFF.

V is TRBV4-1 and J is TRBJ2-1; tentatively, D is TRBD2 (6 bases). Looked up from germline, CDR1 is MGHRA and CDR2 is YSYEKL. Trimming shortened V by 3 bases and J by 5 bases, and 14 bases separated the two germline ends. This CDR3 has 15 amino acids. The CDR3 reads CASSQGLNDNNEQFF. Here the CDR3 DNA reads TGCGCCAGCAGCCAGGGACTCAACGACAACAATGAGCAGTTCTTC.

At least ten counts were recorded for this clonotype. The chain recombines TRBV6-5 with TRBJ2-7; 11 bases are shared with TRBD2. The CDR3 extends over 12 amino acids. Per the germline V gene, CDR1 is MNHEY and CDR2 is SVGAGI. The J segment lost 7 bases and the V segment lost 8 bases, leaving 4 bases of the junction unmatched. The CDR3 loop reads CASSSGRLEQYF. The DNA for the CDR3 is TGTGCCAGCTCTAGCGGGAGGCTGGAGCAGTACTTC.

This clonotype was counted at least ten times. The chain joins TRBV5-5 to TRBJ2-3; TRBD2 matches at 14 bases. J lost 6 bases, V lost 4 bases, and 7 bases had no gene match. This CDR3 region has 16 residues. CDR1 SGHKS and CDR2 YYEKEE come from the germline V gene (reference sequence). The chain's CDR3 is CASSRTSGRLGDTQYF. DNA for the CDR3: TGTGCCAGCAGCCGGACTAGCGGGAGGCTCGGGGATACGCAGTATTTT.

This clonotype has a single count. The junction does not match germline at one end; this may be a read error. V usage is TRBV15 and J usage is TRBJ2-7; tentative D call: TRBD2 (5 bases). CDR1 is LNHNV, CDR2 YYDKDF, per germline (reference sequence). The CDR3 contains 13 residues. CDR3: CASSRDFGDEQYF. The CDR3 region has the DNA TGTGCCTCCAGCAGAGATTTCGGGGACGAGCAGTACTTC.

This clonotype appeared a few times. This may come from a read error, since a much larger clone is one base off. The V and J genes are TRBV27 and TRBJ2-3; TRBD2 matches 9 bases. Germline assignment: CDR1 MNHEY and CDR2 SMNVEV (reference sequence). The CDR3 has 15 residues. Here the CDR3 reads CASSFRSSGSDTRYF. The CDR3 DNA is TGTGCCAGCAGTTTCCGCAGTAGCGGGAGCGATACGCGGTATTTT.

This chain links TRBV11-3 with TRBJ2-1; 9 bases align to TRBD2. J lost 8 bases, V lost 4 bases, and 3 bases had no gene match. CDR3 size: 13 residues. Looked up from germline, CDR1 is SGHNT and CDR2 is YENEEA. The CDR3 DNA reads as TGTGCCAGCAGCTCAGGGACTAGCCATGAGCAGTTCTTC. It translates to CASSSGTSHEQFF.

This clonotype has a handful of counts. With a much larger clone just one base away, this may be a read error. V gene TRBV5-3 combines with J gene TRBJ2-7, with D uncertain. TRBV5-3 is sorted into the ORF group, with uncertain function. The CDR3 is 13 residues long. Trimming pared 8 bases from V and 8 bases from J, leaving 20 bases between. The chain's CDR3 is CASSFQPKYKQYF. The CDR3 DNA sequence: TGTGCCAGCAGTTTTCAGCCCAAGTACAAGCAGTACTTC.